The sequence of this T cell receptor beta chain was determined in a study of spatial heterogeneity in lung cancer. Looking at the study overall: Among detected sequences, beta-chain ones consistently exceeded alpha-chain ones in number.

CDR3 length: 14 amino acids. Germline V lookup: CDR1 LGHDT, CDR2 YNNKEL (reference sequence). V gave up 4 bases and J gave up 7 bases, with 11 bases separating them. Time point defined: sample taken at primary tumor resection. Samples were obtained from approximately 76 donors, all untreated early-stage non-small cell lung cancer patients. Via MiXCR, TCRdb re-called the 5' RACE reads, giving one row per CDR3 protein. The sample records under 7,500 distinct CDR3 sequences, around 7% being singletons. This clonotype was counted ten times or more. The chain carries TRBV3-1 and TRBJ1-6, with a weak D call TRBD1 (6 bases). This sequence originates from a male donor with early-stage non-small cell lung cancer. Material: PBMCs, obtained at surgery. The chain's CDR3 is CASSPTQGNSPLHF. The CDR3 bases are TGTGCCAGCAGCCCCACCCAGGGGAATTCACCCCTCCACTTT.